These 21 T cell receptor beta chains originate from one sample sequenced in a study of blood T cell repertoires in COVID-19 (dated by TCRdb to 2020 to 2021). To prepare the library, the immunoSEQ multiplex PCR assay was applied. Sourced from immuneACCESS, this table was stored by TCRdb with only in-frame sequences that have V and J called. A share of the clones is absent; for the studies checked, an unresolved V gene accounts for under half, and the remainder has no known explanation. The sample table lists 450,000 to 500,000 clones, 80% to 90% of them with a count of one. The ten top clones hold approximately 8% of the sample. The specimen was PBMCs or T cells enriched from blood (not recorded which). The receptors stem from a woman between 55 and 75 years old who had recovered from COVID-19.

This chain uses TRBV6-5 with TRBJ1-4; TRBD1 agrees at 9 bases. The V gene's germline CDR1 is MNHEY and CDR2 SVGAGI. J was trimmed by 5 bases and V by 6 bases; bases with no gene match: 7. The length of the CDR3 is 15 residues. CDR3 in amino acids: CASRHKTGGNEKLFF. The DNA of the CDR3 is TGTGCCAGCAGACACAAGACAGGGGGAAATGAAAAACTGTTTTTT.

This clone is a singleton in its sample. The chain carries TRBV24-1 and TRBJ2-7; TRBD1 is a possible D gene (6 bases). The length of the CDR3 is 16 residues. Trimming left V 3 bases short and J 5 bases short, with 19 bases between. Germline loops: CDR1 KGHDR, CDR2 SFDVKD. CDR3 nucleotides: TGTGCCACCAGTGATGCGGGTAGGGGGAACAATCACGAGCAGTACTTC. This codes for CATSDAGRGNNHEQYF.

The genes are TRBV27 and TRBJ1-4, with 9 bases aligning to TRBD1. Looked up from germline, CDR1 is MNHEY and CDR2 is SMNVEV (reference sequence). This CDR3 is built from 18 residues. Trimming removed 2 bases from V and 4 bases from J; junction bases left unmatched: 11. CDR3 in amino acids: CASSLPPTGGFFNEKLFF. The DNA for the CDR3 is TGTGCCAGCAGTTTACCCCCGACAGGGGGTTTTTTTAATGAAAAACTGTTTTTT. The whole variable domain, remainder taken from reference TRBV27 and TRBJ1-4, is EAQVTQNPRYLITVTGKKLTVTCSQNMNHEYMSWYRQDPGLGLRQIYYSMNVEVTDKGDVPEGYKVSRKEKRNFPLILESPSPNQTSLYFCASSLPPTGGFFNEKLFFGSGTQLSVL.

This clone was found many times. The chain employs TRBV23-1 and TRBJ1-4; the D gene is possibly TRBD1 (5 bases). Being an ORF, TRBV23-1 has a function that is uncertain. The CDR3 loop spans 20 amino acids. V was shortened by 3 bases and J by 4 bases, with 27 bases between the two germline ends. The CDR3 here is CASSHLPTSLGALHNEKLFF. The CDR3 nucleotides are TGCGCCAGCAGTCACCTCCCGACAAGTCTTGGGGCCTTACATAATGAAAAACTGTTTTTT.

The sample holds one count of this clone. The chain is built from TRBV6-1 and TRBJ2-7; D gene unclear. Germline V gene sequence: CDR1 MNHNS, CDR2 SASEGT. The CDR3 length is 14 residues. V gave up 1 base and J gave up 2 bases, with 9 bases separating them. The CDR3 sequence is CASSEEFRAYEQYV. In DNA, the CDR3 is TGTGCCAGCAGTGAAGAGTTTCGCGCCTACGAGCAGTACGTC.

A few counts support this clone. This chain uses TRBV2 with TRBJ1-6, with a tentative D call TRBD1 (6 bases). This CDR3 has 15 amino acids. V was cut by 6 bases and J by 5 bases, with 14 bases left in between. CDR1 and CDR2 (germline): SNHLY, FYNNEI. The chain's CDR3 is CASRDRDTDNSPLHF. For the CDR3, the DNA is TGTGCCAGCAGAGACCGGGACACCGATAATTCACCCCTCCACTTT.

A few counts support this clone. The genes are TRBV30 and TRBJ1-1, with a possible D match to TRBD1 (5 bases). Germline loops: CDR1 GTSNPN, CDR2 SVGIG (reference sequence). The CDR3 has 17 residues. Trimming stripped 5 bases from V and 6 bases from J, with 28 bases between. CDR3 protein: CAWRPAQRTLGGSEAFF. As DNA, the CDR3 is TGTGCCTGGCGCCCGGCACAAAGGACCCTCGGGGGGTCTGAAGCTTTCTTT.

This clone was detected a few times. The CDR3 DNA is TGCGCCAGCAGCTTGGCCCCGAGTGTCGGAAACACCATATATTTT. Residues: CASSLAPSVGNTIYF. The chain carries TRBV5-1 and TRBJ1-3; D remains ambiguous. This CDR3 has 15 amino acids. Trimming removed 0 bases at V and 4 bases at J, with 11 bases between. Per the germline V gene, CDR1 is SGHRS and CDR2 is YFSETQ.

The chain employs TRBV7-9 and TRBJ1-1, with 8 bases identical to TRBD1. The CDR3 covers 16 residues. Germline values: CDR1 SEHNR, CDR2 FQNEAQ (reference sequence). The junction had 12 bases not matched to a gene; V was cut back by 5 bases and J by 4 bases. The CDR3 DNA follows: TGTGCCAGCAGCCGAGCCCAGGGGGCCCGGGGCACTGAAGCTTTCTTT. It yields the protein CASSRAQGARGTEAFF.

The CDR3 DNA reads as TGTGCCAGCAGCCCCTGGGAGGATAGCAATCAGCCCCAGCATTTT. It yields the protein CASSPWEDSNQPQHF. This chain links TRBV6-5 with TRBJ1-5; D is uncertain. Germline assignment: CDR1 MNHEY and CDR2 SVGAGI. The length of the CDR3 is 15 residues. With 6 bases removed from V and 0 bases from J, the gap between germline ends came to 12 bases.

The CDR3 DNA sequence: TGTGCCTGGAGTGTAAGCCCCCGGGCGCAGTATTTT. Protein sequence: CAWSVSPRAQYF. J is TRBJ2-3 and V is TRBV30; no clear D. CDR3 length: 12 residues. Germline V gene data show CDR1 as GTSNPN and CDR2 as SVGIG (reference sequence). The V and J ends lost 0 bases and 10 bases respectively, with 11 bases between them.

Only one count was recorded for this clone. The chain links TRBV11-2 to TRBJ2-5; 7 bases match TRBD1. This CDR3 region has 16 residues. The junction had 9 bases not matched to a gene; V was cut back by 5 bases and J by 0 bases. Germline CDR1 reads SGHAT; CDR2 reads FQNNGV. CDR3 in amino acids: CASSPRDSAYQETQYF. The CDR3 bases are TGTGCCAGCAGCCCCCGGGACAGTGCTTACCAAGAGACCCAGTACTTC. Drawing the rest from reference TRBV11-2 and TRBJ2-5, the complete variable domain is EAGVAQSPRYKIIEKRQSVAFWCNPISGHATLYWYQQILGQGPKLLIQFQNNGVVDDSQLPKDRFSAERLKGVDSTLKIQPAKLEDSAVYLCASSPRDSAYQETQYFGPGTRLLVL.

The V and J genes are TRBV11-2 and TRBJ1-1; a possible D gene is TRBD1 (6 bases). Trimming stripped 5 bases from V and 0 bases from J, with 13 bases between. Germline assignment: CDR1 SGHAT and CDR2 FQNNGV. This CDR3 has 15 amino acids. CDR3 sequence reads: CASSHEGVMNTEAFF. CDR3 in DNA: TGTGCCAGCAGCCATGAGGGGGTAATGAACACTGAAGCTTTCTTT.

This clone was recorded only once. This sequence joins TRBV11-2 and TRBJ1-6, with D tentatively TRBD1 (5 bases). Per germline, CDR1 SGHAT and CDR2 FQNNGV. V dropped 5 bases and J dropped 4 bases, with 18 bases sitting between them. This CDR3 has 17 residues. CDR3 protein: CASSPRPGGGYNSPLHF. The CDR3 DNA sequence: TGTGCCAGCAGCCCCCGACCCGGCGGGGGATATAATTCACCCCTCCACTTT.

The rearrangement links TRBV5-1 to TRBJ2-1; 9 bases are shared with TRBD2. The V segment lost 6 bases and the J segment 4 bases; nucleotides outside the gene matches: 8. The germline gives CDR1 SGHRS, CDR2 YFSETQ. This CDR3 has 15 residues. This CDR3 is CASTRSGGRYNEQFF. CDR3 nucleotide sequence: TGCGCCAGCACCCGGAGCGGGGGGCGGTACAATGAGCAGTTCTTC.

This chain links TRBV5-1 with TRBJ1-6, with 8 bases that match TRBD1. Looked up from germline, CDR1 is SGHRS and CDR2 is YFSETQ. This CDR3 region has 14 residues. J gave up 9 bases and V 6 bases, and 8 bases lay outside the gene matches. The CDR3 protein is CASKPGQAASPLHF. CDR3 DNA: TGCGCCAGCAAGCCGGGACAGGCGGCTTCACCCCTCCACTTT.

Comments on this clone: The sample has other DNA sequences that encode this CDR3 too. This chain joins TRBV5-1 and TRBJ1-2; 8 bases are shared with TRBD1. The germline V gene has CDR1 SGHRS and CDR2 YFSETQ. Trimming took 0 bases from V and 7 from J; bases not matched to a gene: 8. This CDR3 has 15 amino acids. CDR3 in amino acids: CASSLAGQGASGYTF. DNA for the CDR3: TGCGCCAGCAGCTTGGCGGGGCAGGGGGCGAGTGGCTACACCTTC.

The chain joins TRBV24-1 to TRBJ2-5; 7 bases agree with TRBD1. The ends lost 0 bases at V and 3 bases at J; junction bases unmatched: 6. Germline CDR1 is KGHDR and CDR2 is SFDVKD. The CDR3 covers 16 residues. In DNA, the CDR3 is TGTGCCACCAGTGATTTGGACAGGGTCGGTGAAGAGACCCAGTACTTC. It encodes CATSDLDRVGEETQYF.

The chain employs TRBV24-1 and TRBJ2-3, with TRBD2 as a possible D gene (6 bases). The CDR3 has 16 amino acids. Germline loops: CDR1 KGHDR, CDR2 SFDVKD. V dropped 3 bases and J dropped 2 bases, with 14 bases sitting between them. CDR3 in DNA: TGTGCCACCAGTGATGCGACTAGAGGGGACACAGATACGCAGTATTTT. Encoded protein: CATSDATRGDTDTQYF.

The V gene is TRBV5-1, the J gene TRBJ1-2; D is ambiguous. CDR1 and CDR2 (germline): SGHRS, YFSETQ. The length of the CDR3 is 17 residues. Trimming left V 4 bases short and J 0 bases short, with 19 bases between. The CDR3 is CASSPRTSDSPNYGYTF. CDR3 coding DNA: TGCGCCAGCAGCCCCCGTACTTCAGACTCCCCTAACTATGGCTACACCTTC. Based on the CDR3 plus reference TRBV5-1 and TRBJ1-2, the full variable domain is KAGVTQTPRYLIKTRGQQVTLSCSPISGHRSVSWYQQTPGQGLQFLFEYFSETQRNKGNFPGRFSGRQFSNSRSEMNVSTLELGDSALYLCASSPRTSDSPNYGYTFGSGTRLTVV.

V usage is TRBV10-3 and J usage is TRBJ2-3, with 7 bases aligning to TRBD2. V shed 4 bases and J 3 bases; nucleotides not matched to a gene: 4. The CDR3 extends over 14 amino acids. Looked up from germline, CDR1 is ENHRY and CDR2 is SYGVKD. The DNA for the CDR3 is TGTGCCATCAGTGGGACTAGTAAGACAGATACGCAGTATTTT. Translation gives CAISGTSKTDTQYF.